Listed below are T cell receptor beta chains from one sample, sequenced in a study of shared clonotypes between healthy human individuals. Generated by immunoSEQ multiplex PCR, the TCRdb table keeps only in-frame clones and is missing some. Among about 480,000 clones, about four fifths were seen once, and the ten largest hold 10% to 15%. The sample comprised PBMCs. Receptor source: a woman in her thirties or forties in good health. Some clones in this sample may be carry-over from other donors' samples. Both conserved end residues are part of each CDR3. The D gene is left open where the match is weak. The size field is filled for only some rows; it gives once, few, many or a size class.

CDR3 protein: CSVAGATSGRARGSTDTQYF
CDR3 DNA: TGCAGCGTTGCAGGAGCGACTAGCGGGAGGGCAAGGGGTAGCACAGATACGCAGTATTTT
V gene: TRBV29-1
D gene: TRBD2
clone size: NA
J gene: TRBJ2-3

CDR3 protein: CASSSRRDQPQHF
CDR3 DNA: TGTGCCAGTAGTAGTCGGAGGGATCAGCCCCAGCATTTT
V gene: TRBV19
D gene: NA
clone size: NA
J gene: TRBJ1-5

CDR3 protein: CASSLRWGEEFKGEQFF
CDR3 DNA: TGTGCCAGCAGCTTACGGTGGGGAGAGGAATTCAAGGGTGAGCAGTTCTTC
V gene: TRBV11-3
D gene: NA
clone size: NA
J gene: TRBJ2-1

CDR3 protein: CASSFGHNEQFF
CDR3 DNA: TGTGCCAGCAGCTTCGGACACAATGAGCAGTTCTTC
V gene: TRBV7-9
D gene: NA
clone size: NA
J gene: TRBJ2-1

CDR3 protein: CASSLALLAGGLDEQFF
CDR3 DNA: TGTGCCAGCAGCTTAGCCCTGCTAGCGGGAGGCCTCGATGAGCAGTTCTTC
V gene: TRBV11-2
D gene: TRBD2
clone size: NA
J gene: TRBJ2-1

CDR3 protein: CASSLAYSGANVLTF
CDR3 DNA: TGTGCCAGCAGCTTAGCTTACTCTGGGGCCAACGTCCTGACTTTC
V gene: TRBV11-2
D gene: NA
clone size: many
J gene: TRBJ2-6

CDR3 protein: CASSVTFRDQETQYF
CDR3 DNA: TGTGCCAGCAGCGTTACTTTCAGGGATCAAGAGACCCAGTACTTC
V gene: TRBV7-9
D gene: NA
clone size: NA
J gene: TRBJ2-5

CDR3 protein: CAWSGTSGREEQYF
CDR3 DNA: TGTGCCTGGAGCGGGACTAGCGGGCGAGAAGAGCAGTACTTC
V gene: TRBV30
D gene: TRBD2
clone size: NA
J gene: TRBJ2-7

CDR3 protein: CATQSGMNNEQFF
CDR3 DNA: TGTGCCACCCAAAGCGGGATGAACAATGAGCAGTTCTTC
V gene: TRBV6-1
D gene: TRBD2
clone size: NA
J gene: TRBJ2-1

CDR3 protein: CATSRGGLNEKLFF
CDR3 DNA: TGTGCCACCAGCAGAGGGGGCCTTAATGAAAAACTGTTTTTT
V gene: TRBV15
D gene: NA
clone size: NA
J gene: TRBJ1-4

CDR3 protein: CASSRGIQGNAYEQYF
CDR3 DNA: TGCGCCAGCAGCCGAGGAATACAGGGGAATGCCTACGAGCAGTACTTC
V gene: TRBV4-3
D gene: TRBD1
clone size: NA
J gene: TRBJ2-7

CDR3 protein: CASSPKSGPATNEQYF
CDR3 DNA: TGTGCCAGCAGCCCCAAGTCGGGTCCAGCGACGAACGAGCAGTACTTC
V gene: TRBV7-8
D gene: NA
clone size: NA
J gene: TRBJ2-7

CDR3 protein: CASSMGTGGYEQYF
CDR3 DNA: TGTGCCAGCAGCATGGGGACAGGTGGCTACGAGCAGTACTTC
V gene: TRBV9
D gene: TRBD1
clone size: NA
J gene: TRBJ2-7

CDR3 protein: CASSSGTGSGYEQYF
CDR3 DNA: TGTGCCAGCAGCTCCGGGACAGGGAGTGGCTACGAGCAGTACTTC
V gene: TRBV7-9
D gene: TRBD1
clone size: NA
J gene: TRBJ2-7

CDR3 protein: CASSLSTGGNTGELFF
CDR3 DNA: TGTGCCAGCAGCCTATCTACCGGGGGGAACACCGGGGAGCTGTTTTTT
V gene: TRBV7-3
D gene: NA
clone size: NA
J gene: TRBJ2-2

CDR3 protein: CASSPSGTGRSYEQYF
CDR3 DNA: TGTGCCAGCAGCCCCTCCGGGACAGGAAGGTCCTACGAGCAGTACTTC
V gene: TRBV25-1
D gene: TRBD1
clone size: NA
J gene: TRBJ2-7

CDR3 protein: CASSIASNEQFF
CDR3 DNA: TGTGCCAGTAGTATAGCGAGCAATGAGCAGTTCTTC
V gene: TRBV19
D gene: NA
clone size: NA
J gene: TRBJ2-1

CDR3 protein: CASSLRQGNEQFF
CDR3 DNA: TGTGCCAGCAGCCTACGGCAGGGGAATGAGCAGTTCTTC
V gene: TRBV7-3
D gene: NA
clone size: NA
J gene: TRBJ2-1

CDR3 protein: CASSGPSTLNHEQFF
CDR3 DNA: TGTGCCAGCAGCGGGCCTAGCACCCTTAACCATGAGCAGTTCTTC
V gene: TRBV9
D gene: NA
clone size: few
J gene: TRBJ2-1

CDR3 protein: CASSLVAGGPGEQFF
CDR3 DNA: TGTGCCAGCAGCTTAGTAGCGGGAGGGCCGGGTGAGCAGTTCTTC
V gene: TRBV11-2
D gene: TRBD2
clone size: NA
J gene: TRBJ2-1

CDR3 protein: CSVVLASAYEQYF
CDR3 DNA: TGCAGCGTTGTTCTAGCCTCCGCCTACGAGCAGTACTTC
V gene: TRBV29-1
D gene: NA
clone size: NA
J gene: TRBJ2-7

CDR3 protein: CASSKGGSLTDTQYF
CDR3 DNA: TGTGCCAGTTCCAAGGGGGGGAGTCTCACAGATACGCAGTATTTT
V gene: TRBV19
D gene: NA
clone size: NA
J gene: TRBJ2-3

CDR3 protein: CASRTQGRTEAFF
CDR3 DNA: TGTGCCAGTAGGACACAGGGACGGACTGAAGCTTTCTTT
V gene: TRBV19
D gene: NA
clone size: few
J gene: TRBJ1-1

CDR3 protein: CASSQGTVTYEQYF
CDR3 DNA: TGCGCCAGCAGCCAGGGGACCGTCACCTACGAGCAGTACTTC
V gene: TRBV5-1
D gene: NA
clone size: NA
J gene: TRBJ2-7

CDR3 protein: CATSRGYTGELFF
CDR3 DNA: TGTGCCACCAGCAGGGGGTACACCGGGGAGCTGTTTTTT
V gene: TRBV15
D gene: NA
clone size: NA
J gene: TRBJ2-2

CDR3 protein: CASSLQAGLNEKLFF
CDR3 DNA: TGTGCCAGCAGCTTACAGGCGGGGCTGAATGAAAAACTGTTTTTT
V gene: TRBV7-2
D gene: NA
clone size: NA
J gene: TRBJ1-4

CDR3 protein: CASSEPGLAGAKEYEQYF
CDR3 DNA: TGCGCCAGCAGTGAGCCGGGGCTAGCGGGAGCCAAAGAGTACGAGCAGTACTTC
V gene: TRBV10-2
D gene: TRBD2
clone size: NA
J gene: TRBJ2-7

CDR3 protein: CASGDTSGAGNTIYF
CDR3 DNA: TGCGCCAGCGGAGACACTAGTGGAGCTGGAAACACCATATATTTT
V gene: TRBV5-1
D gene: NA
clone size: many
J gene: TRBJ1-3

CDR3 protein: CASNEGRNTEAFF
CDR3 DNA: TGTGCCAGTAATGAGGGGCGGAACACTGAAGCTTTCTTT
V gene: TRBV19
D gene: NA
clone size: few
J gene: TRBJ1-1

CDR3 protein: CASSELQGNYGYTF
CDR3 DNA: TGTGCCAGCAGTGAACTCCAGGGTAACTATGGCTACACCTTC
V gene: TRBV2
D gene: NA
clone size: NA
J gene: TRBJ1-2

CDR3 protein: CASSARGGNEKLFF
CDR3 DNA: TGTGCCAGCAGCGCCCGGGGGGGTAATGAAAAACTGTTTTTT
V gene: TRBV7-3
D gene: NA
clone size: NA
J gene: TRBJ1-4

CDR3 protein: CVDAGTGGARTEAFF
CDR3 DNA: TGTGTCGACGCTGGGACAGGGGGCGCCAGGACTGAAGCTTTCTTT
V gene: TRBV2
D gene: TRBD1
clone size: NA
J gene: TRBJ1-1

CDR3 protein: CASTLDWNTGELFF
CDR3 DNA: TGTGCCAGTACTCTGGACTGGAACACCGGGGAGCTGTTTTTT
V gene: TRBV19
D gene: NA
clone size: NA
J gene: TRBJ2-2

CDR3 protein: CASSYSRDRAVNEQFF
CDR3 DNA: TGTGCCAGCAGTTACTCACGGGACAGGGCGGTCAATGAGCAGTTCTTC
V gene: TRBV6-5
D gene: TRBD1
clone size: NA
J gene: TRBJ2-1

CDR3 protein: CASSPWESPLPSAQYF
CDR3 DNA: TGTGCCAGCAGCCCCTGGGAGTCCCCGCTGCCGTCCGCGCAGTATTTT
V gene: TRBV11-2
D gene: NA
clone size: NA
J gene: TRBJ2-3

CDR3 protein: CSVGTSERYEQYF
CDR3 DNA: TGCAGCGTTGGGACATCCGAACGCTACGAGCAGTACTTC
V gene: TRBV29-1
D gene: NA
clone size: NA
J gene: TRBJ2-7

CDR3 protein: CASSHPSGQETQYF
CDR3 DNA: TGCGCCAGCAGTCATCCATCCGGGCAAGAGACCCAGTACTTC
V gene: TRBV23-1
D gene: NA
clone size: NA
J gene: TRBJ2-5

CDR3 protein: CASSWTSGSSYNEQFF
CDR3 DNA: TGTGCCAGCAGTTGGACTAGCGGGAGCTCCTACAATGAGCAGTTCTTC
V gene: TRBV6-6
D gene: TRBD2
clone size: NA
J gene: TRBJ2-1

CDR3 protein: CASSLGSNQPQHF
CDR3 DNA: TGCGCCAGCAGCTTAGGTAGCAATCAGCCCCAGCATTTT
V gene: TRBV5-1
D gene: NA
clone size: NA
J gene: TRBJ1-5

CDR3 protein: CASSLVTSGSPGANVLTF
CDR3 DNA: TGCGCCAGCAGCTTGGTAACTAGCGGGAGTCCTGGGGCCAACGTCCTGACTTTC
V gene: TRBV5-1
D gene: TRBD2
clone size: once
J gene: TRBJ2-6

CDR3 protein: CASSPGLAPYEQYF
CDR3 DNA: TGTGCCAGCAGCCCCGGACTAGCACCCTACGAGCAGTACTTC
V gene: TRBV7-9
D gene: TRBD2
clone size: NA
J gene: TRBJ2-7

CDR3 protein: CASRLGQGYEQYF
CDR3 DNA: TGTGCCAGCAGACTTGGACAGGGCTACGAGCAGTACTTC
V gene: TRBV27
D gene: TRBD1
clone size: NA
J gene: TRBJ2-7